This T cell receptor (beta chain) comes out of a study of tissue T cells after allogeneic stem cell transplantation. Regarding the study as a whole: Which tissue TCRs were alloreactive or antigen-specific was not determined. Some clones might be persisting host cells.

By sample fraction, this clone is medium-sized. No antigen is known for it. Gene and germline names: mouse. With the read ending 1 residue before the CDR3 end, the germline J gene is used to fill in that end. Germline CDR1 and CDR2: KGHPV and FQNQEV (reference sequence). Losses at the gene ends were 4 bases for V and 4 bases for J; bases not matched to a gene: 3. This CDR3 is 14 amino acids long. Survey-depth TCRbeta CDR3 sequencing reported V/J genes and productive frequencies. TCRdb's table, derived via immunoSEQ multiplex PCR, lists solely in-frame clones and lacks some. This table has about 8,300 clones, 37% appearing once. Time point in this sample: mouse harvest day 14 after allogeneic transplant. The graft held 10^6 splenic CD5+ T cells and 10^7 T-cell-depleted bone marrow cells.

Sequences were obtained from skin. The receptor was isolated from a female BALB/c mouse given C57BL/6 T cells with graft-versus-host disease after an allogeneic hematopoietic cell transplant. The rearrangement links TRBV26 to TRBJ2-7; 11 nucleotides line up with TRBD2. Incomplete CDR3 DNA: TGTGCCAGCAGTCGAACTGGGGGGGCTTATGAACAGTAC. This translates into CASSRTGGAYEQY. Given in full, the CDR3 is CASSRTGGAYEQYF.